A selection of T cell receptor beta chains follows, all from one sample in a study of blood T cell repertoires in COVID-19. TCRdb keeps only in-frame clones here, not all; method: immunoSEQ multiplex PCR. The table shows 140,000 to 150,000 clones, with 87% occurring only once. The sequenced sample was peripheral blood. Receptors were obtained from a woman between 45 and 65 years old with acute or convalescent COVID-19. The CDR3 runs from the conserved cysteine through the conserved F or W.

CDR3 protein | V gene
CASSVGARYGYTF | TRBV9
CASSEVESPLYEQYF | TRBV6-1
CASSESPGNTIYF | TRBV10-2
CASSSMDRDEQFF | TRBV7-3
CASSLAGGPNQPQHF | TRBV3-1/TRBV3-2
CAIRYTRTGDTEAFF | TRBV10-3
CASSDSVSQGGYTF | TRBV6-4
CASSYSEQGLTGYTF | TRBV6-5
CASSFEGQGAHEQFF | TRBV7-3
CASSSGQNQPQHF | TRBV7-3
CASSGAPEGQPQHF | TRBV9
CASSRKRDNYGYTF | TRBV6-5
CASSLAGAYNEQFF | TRBV6-5
CASSQDLAGQAQETQYF | TRBV3-1/TRBV3-2
CAWSVLRGEAFF | TRBV30
CASSMYTGTSSYEQYF | TRBV19
CASSPGGQGDEKLFF | TRBV5-1
CASSQVIGVGGANVLTF | TRBV3-1/TRBV3-2